The entry below gives a single T cell receptor (beta chain) sequence along with its context. Its antigen is currently unknown. Its ends do not fully match the called genes, so a read error is possible. Using RNA transcripts as the source, TCR beta CDR3 regions were amplified. Researchers ran a first-round RT-PCR on the TCR CDR3 using the HTBI primer set. Each CDR3 protein gets one entry after TCRdb re-called the multiplex PCR reads with MiXCR. The sample lists some 620,000 distinct CDR3 sequences, around 15% occurring once. This specimen comes from a study of T cells in Graves' hyperthyroidism and ophthalmopathy. Absence of ophthalmopathy progression within 18 months defined stable Graves' hyperthyroidism. Exclusion criteria comprised uncontrolled infection, other autoimmune disease, pregnancy or lactation. Points from the study as a whole: Most clonotypes that expanded in the thyroid above 0.001 also showed up in blood. Stable hyperthyroidism and ophthalmopathy were separated using 13 V-J signatures.

The CDR3 consists of 10 residues. The V gene's germline CDR1 is KGHSH and CDR2 LQKENI. The receptor's source is a young woman with Graves' hyperthyroidism. Sequenced: blood. V is TRBV18 and J is TRBJ2-6; 9 positions match TRBD2. The DNA of the CDR3 is TGTGCCAGGGTTGTGCGGGAGGGCCCTTTC. Residues: CARVVREGPF.